The clone carrying this T cell receptor beta chain was detected ten times or more. Its specificity is not known. The ends were cut back, 6 bases at V and 0 bases at J, with 12 bases in the middle. The CDR3 runs 15 residues. A 5'RACE reaction primed in the constant segment made cDNA libraries of TCR alpha and TCR beta, and these carried sample barcodes and UMIs. TCRdb processed the 5' RACE reads anew with MiXCR; each CDR3 protein has one entry. The top ten hold over 12% of the sample, which has 150,000 to 200,000 distinct CDR3 sequences, 14% seen once. This sample was included in a study of T-cell memory formation after mild COVID-19. Overall study results and limits: Among clones peaking at day 37 in the second wave, SARS-CoV-2 specificity remained unconfirmed.

The source of this sequence is an adult woman who had mild COVID-19 (a few samples of this study predate the infection). Cell type and time point are not known. Sequencing was performed on PBMCs or a T cell subset sorted from them (not recorded which). V is TRBV12-3 or TRBV12-4 and J is TRBJ2-1; possibly TRBD2 for D (5 bases). DNA for the CDR3: TGTGCCAGCAGCAAGGACTCGAGCTCCTACAATGAGCAGTTCTTC. It yields the protein CASSKDSSSYNEQFF.